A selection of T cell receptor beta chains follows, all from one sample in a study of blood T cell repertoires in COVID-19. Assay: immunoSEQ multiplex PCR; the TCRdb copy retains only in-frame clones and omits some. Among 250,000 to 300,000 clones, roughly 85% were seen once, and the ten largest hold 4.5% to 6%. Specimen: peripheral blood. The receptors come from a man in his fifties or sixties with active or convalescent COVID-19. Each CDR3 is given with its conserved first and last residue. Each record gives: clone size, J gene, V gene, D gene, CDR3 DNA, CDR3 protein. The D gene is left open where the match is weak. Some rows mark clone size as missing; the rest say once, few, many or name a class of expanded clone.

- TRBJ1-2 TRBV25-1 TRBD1 TGTGCCAGCAGTACCCGGACAGGTGACTATGGCTACACCTTC CASSTRTGDYGYTF
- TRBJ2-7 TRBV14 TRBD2 TGTGCCAGCAGTAATAGCGGGAGCTCTTATTACTTC CASSNSGSSYYF
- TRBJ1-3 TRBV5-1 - TGCGCCAGCAGCTTCGACCCACCTAGCTCTGGAAACACCATATATTTT CASSFDPPSSGNTIYF
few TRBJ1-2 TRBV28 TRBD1 TGTGCCAGCAGTTTTGGGGACAGGGGGCGGTATGGCTACACCTTC CASSFGDRGRYGYTF
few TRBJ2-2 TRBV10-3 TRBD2 TGTGCCATCAGTGAGGCTAGCGGGGGCACCGGGGAGCTGTTTTTT CAISEASGGTGELFF
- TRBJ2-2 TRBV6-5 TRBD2 TGTGCCAGCACCGGACGGGGACTAGCGACCGGGGAGCTGTTTTTT CASTGRGLATGELFF
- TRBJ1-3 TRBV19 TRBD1 TGTGCCAGTGGACAGGTTTCCTCTGGAAACACCATATATTTT CASGQVSSGNTIYF
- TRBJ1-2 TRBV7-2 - TGTGCCAGCAGCCCCGCGGCTTCGGGGGGCTACACCTTC CASSPAASGGYTF
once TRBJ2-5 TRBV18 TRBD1 TGTGCCAGCTCACTAATGGGACAGGGGTTCAAAGAGACCCAGTACTTC CASSLMGQGFKETQYF
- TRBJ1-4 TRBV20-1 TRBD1 TGCAGTGCTAGTAGGGACAGGGCGAATGAAAAACTGTTTTTT CSASRDRANEKLFF
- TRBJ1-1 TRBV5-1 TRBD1 TGCGCCAGCAGCTCCAGACAGGGGACTGAAGCTTTCTTT CASSSRQGTEAFF
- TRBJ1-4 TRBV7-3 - TGTGCCAGCCAACAGGTTCTGGGTGAAAAACTGTTTTTT CASQQVLGEKLFF
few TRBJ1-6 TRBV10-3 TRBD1 TGTGCCATCAGTGAAAACCATACAGGGGAATTTTCACCCCTCCACTTT CAISENHTGEFSPLHF
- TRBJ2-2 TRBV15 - TGTGCCACCAGCAGAGGGGGGCAGTCCACCGGGGAGCTGTTTTTT CATSRGGQSTGELFF
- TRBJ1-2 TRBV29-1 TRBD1 TGCAGCGTTGAACCTGGACAGGGATCTTTTCCCTACTATGGCTACACCTTC CSVEPGQGSFPYYGYTF
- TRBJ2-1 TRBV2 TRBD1 TGTGCCAGCAGTCTGGGACAGGGGGTTGTCTCCTACAATGAGCAGTTCTTC CASSLGQGVVSYNEQFF
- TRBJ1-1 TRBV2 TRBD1 TGTGCCAGCAGTGTACAGGGGCACACTGAAGCTTTCTTT CASSVQGHTEAFF